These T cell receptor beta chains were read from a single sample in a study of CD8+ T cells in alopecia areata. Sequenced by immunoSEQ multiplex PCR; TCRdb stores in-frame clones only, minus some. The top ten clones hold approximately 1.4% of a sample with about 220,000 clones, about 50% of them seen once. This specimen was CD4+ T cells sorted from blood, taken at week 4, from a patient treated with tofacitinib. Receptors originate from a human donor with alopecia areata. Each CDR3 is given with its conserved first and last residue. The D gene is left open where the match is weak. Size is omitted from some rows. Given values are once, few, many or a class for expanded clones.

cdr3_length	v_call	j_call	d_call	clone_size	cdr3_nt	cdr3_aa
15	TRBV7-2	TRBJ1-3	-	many	TGTGCCAGCACTGCTCGTGGAGGGGCTGGAAACACCATATATTTT	CASTARGGAGNTIYF
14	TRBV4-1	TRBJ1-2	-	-	TGCGCCAGCAGCCTAAATGAGGTTAACTATGGCTACACCTTC	CASSLNEVNYGYTF
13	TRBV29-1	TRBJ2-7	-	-	TGCAGCGTTGTCATTCCCGAACCCTACGAGCAGTACTTC	CSVVIPEPYEQYF
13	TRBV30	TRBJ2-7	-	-	TGTGCCTGGAATTGGCAGGGCCCTAACGAGCAGTACTTC	CAWNWQGPNEQYF
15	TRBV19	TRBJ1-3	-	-	TGTGCCAGTAGTATAGATCGGGACTCTGGAAACACCATATATTTT	CASSIDRDSGNTIYF
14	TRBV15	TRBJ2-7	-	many	TGTGCCACCAGCAGAGGAGGACAGCTTGGGGAGCAGTACTTC	CATSRGGQLGEQYF
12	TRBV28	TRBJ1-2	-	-	TGTGCCAGCAGTTTGTCAAACTATGGCTACACCTTC	CASSLSNYGYTF
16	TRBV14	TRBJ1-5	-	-	TGTGCCAGCAGCCAAGCGCGGGGGCCTCGCAATCAGCCCCAGCATTTT	CASSQARGPRNQPQHF
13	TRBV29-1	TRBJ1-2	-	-	TGCAGCGTCCCGGGACCCCAATCATATGGCTACACCTTC	CSVPGPQSYGYTF
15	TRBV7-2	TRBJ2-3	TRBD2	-	TGTGCCAGCAGCACGGGACTAGCGATCCCAGATACGCAGTATTTT	CASSTGLAIPDTQYF
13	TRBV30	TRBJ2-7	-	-	TGTGCCTGGAAAGGGGGACCTTCTTACGAGCAGTACTTC	CAWKGGPSYEQYF
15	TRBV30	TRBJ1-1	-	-	TGTGCCTGGAGTGTACTGCATTGGGGGGAGTCTGAAGCTTTCTTT	CAWSVLHWGESEAFF
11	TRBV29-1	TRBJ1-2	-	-	TGCAGCGTTGAAGATCAGAGTGGCTACACCTTC	CSVEDQSGYTF
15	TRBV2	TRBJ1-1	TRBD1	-	TGTGCCAGCAGCCAAGGACAGGGGGGAAACACTGAAGCTTTCTTT	CASSQGQGGNTEAFF
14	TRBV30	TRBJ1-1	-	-	TGTGCCTGGAGTGTGTCCTTCCGGGGCACTGAAGCTTTCTTT	CAWSVSFRGTEAFF
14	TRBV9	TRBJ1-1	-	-	TGTGCCAGCAGCGTAGAGCAGGGGTACACTGAAGCTTTCTTT	CASSVEQGYTEAFF
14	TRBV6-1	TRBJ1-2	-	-	TGTGCCAGCAGTCCGTCAGGGAGATTCTATGGCTACACCTTC	CASSPSGRFYGYTF
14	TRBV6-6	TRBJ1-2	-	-	TGTGCCAGCAGTTACTCCCAGGGAAACTATGGCTACACCTTC	CASSYSQGNYGYTF
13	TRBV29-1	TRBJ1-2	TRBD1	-	TGCAGCGTTGAAAGGGGGACAGGGTCCTACTACACCTTC	CSVERGTGSYYTF
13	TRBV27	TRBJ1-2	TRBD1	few	TGTGCCAGCAGTTTAGGGGACAGGCATGGCTACACCTTC	CASSLGDRHGYTF
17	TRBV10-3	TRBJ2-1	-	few	TGTGCCATCAGTGAGAAGGGGCAGGGCCTTAGCCTCAATGAGCAGTTCTTC	CAISEKGQGLSLNEQFF
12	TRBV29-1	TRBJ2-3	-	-	TGCAGCGCCCACAGAGAGACAGATACGCAGTATTTT	CSAHRETDTQYF
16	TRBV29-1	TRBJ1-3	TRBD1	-	TGCAGCGTTGAAGGACAGGCAGGGGGCTATGGAAACACCATATATTTT	CSVEGQAGGYGNTIYF
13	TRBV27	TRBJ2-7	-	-	TGTGCCAGCAGTTTATACTACTCCTACGAGCAGTACTTC	CASSLYYSYEQYF
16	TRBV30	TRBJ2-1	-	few	TGTGCCTGGAAGATGGGGATAGGGAGCTCCTACAATGAGCAGTTCTTC	CAWKMGIGSSYNEQFF
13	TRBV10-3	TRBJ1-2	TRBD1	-	TGTGCCATCAGTGAATCGACAGGGGATGGCTACACCTTC	CAISESTGDGYTF
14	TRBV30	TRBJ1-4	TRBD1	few	TGTGCCTGGAGTGTACAGGGGGCTGGGGAAAAACTGTTTTTT	CAWSVQGAGEKLFF
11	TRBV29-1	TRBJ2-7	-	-	TGCAGCGTTAGGATCAGCTACGAGCAGTACTTC	CSVRISYEQYF
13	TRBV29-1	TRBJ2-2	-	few	TGCAGCGTTCATATAAGGGGAGATGAGGAGCTGTTTTTT	CSVHIRGDEELFF
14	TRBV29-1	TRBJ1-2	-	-	TGCAGCGTCGGGCGGCGACAGAGTTTCTATGGCTACACCTTC	CSVGRRQSFYGYTF
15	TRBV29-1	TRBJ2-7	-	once	TGCAGCGTCCGATTAGCCAGGGGCGACCCCTACGAGCAGTACTTC	CSVRLARGDPYEQYF
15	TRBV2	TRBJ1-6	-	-	TGTGCCAGCAGTGAATCCCCCGGGGTTGGTTCACCCCTCCACTTT	CASSESPGVGSPLHF
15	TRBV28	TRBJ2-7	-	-	TGTGCCAGCAGTCGGGCAGGGATAAAGACCTACGAGCAGTACTTC	CASSRAGIKTYEQYF
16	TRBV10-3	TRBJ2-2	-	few	TGTGCCATCAGGTCCTCCGGGGGGCTGAACACCGGGGAGCTGTTTTTT	CAIRSSGGLNTGELFF
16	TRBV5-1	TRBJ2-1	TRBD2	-	TGCGCCAGCAGCTGGGCGGGGGTGAGCTCCTACAATGAGCAGTTCTTC	CASSWAGVSSYNEQFF
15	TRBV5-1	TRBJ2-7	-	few	TGCGCCAGCAGCTTGGGGCGGGACAGCTCCTACGAGCAGTACTTC	CASSLGRDSSYEQYF
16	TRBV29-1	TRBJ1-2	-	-	TGCAGCGCTGATCTTCCCCCTGCCGGTGCTAACTATGGCTACACCTTC	CSADLPPAGANYGYTF
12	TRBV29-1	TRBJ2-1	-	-	TGCAGCGCCGATCCAACGGGCAATGAGCAGTTCTTC	CSADPTGNEQFF
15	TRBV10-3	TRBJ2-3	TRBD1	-	TGTGCCATCAGGACGACAGGGGAGAGCACAGATACGCAGTATTTT	CAIRTTGESTDTQYF
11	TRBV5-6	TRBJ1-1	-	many	TGTGCCAGCAGCTTGCGGGATGAAGCTTTCTTT	CASSLRDEAFF
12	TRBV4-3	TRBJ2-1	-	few	TGCGCCAGCAGCCTAAAGCGTAATGAGCAGTTCTTC	CASSLKRNEQFF
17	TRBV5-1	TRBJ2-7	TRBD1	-	TGCGCCAGCAGCTTGGGGCTTGACAGGGGGTCGACCTACGAGCAGTACTTC	CASSLGLDRGSTYEQYF
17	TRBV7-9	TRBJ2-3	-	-	TGTGCCAGCAGCAGGTCGGGTCGAGGGAGCCCCACAGATACGCAGTATTTT	CASSRSGRGSPTDTQYF
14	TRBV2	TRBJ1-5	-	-	TGTGCCAGCAGCGACGGGCCGGGATCACAGCCCCAGCATTTT	CASSDGPGSQPQHF
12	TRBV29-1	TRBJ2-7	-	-	TGCAGCGTTGTTGTGGGGCTAGGCGAGCAGTACTTC	CSVVVGLGEQYF
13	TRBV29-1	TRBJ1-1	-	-	TGCAGCACCATTGAAGGGATTTACACTGAAGCTTTCTTT	CSTIEGIYTEAFF
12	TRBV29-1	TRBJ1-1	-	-	TGCAGCGGAAACACAGTGAACACTGAAGCTTTCTTT	CSGNTVNTEAFF
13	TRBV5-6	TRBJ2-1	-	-	TGTGCCAGCAGCGGGGGACTGCAAAATGAGCAGTTCTTC	CASSGGLQNEQFF
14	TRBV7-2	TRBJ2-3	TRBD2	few	TGTGCCAGCAGCATCCTGACTAGCGGGGCTACGCAGTATTTT	CASSILTSGATQYF
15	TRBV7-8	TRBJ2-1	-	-	TGTGCCAGCAGCTCTAGGGGGAGCTCCTACAATGAGCAGTTCTTC	CASSSRGSSYNEQFF
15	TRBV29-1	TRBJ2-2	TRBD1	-	TGCAGCGTCTCATCCTTCAGGGGGCGTACCGGGGAGCTGTTTTTT	CSVSSFRGRTGELFF
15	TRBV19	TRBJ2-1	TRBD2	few	TGTGCCAGTAGTCCGGGACTAGCGGGGTACAATGAGCAGTTCTTC	CASSPGLAGYNEQFF
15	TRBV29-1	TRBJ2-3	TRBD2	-	TGCAGCGTCAGGACTAGCGGGTCTAGCACAGATACGCAGTATTTT	CSVRTSGSSTDTQYF
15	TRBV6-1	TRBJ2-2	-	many	TGTGCCAGCACCCCGGGACGGCGAAACACCGGGGAGCTGTTTTTT	CASTPGRRNTGELFF
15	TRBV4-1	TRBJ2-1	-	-	TGCGCCAGCAGCCAAGATGGGGAATCCTACAATGAGCAGTTCTTC	CASSQDGESYNEQFF
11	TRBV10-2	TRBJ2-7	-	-	TGCGCCAGCAGCGGGGGCGACGAGCAGTACTTC	CASSGGDEQYF
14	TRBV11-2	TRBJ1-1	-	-	TGTGCCAGCAGACGCCCAGGGATGAACACTGAAGCTTTCTTT	CASRRPGMNTEAFF
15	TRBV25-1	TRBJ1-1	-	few	TGTGCCAGCAGTGAATATAAAGGCGAGAACACTGAAGCTTTCTTT	CASSEYKGENTEAFF